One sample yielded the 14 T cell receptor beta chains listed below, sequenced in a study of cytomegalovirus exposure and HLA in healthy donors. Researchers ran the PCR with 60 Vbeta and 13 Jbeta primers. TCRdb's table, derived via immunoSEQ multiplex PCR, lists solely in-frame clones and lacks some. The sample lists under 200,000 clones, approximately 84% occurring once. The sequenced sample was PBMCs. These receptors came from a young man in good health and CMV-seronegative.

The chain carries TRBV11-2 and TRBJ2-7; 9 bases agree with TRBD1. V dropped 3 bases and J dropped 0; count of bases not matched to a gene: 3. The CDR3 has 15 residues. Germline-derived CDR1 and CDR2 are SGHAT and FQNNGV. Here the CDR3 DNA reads TGTGCCAGCAGCTTTGGGACAGGGTCCTCCTACGAGCAGTACTTC. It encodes CASSFGTGSSYEQYF.

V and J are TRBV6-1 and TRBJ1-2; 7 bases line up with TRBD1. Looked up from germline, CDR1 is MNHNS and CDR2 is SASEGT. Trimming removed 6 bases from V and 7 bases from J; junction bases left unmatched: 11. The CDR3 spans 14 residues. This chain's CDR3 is CASSAGGQVAGYTF. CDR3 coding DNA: TGTGCCAGCAGCGCCGGAGGACAGGTCGCTGGCTACACCTTC.

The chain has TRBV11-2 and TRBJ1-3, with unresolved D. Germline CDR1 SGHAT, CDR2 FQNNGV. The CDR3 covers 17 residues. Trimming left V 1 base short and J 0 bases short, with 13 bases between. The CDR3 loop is CASSLVLPGNSGNTIYF. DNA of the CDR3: TGTGCCAGCAGCTTAGTTCTCCCGGGGAACTCTGGAAACACCATATATTTT.

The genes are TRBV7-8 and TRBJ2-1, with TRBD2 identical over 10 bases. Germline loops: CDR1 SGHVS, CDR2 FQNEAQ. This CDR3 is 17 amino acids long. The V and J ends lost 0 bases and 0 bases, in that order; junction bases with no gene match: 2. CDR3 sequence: CASSLAVAGGSYNEQFF. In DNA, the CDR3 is TGTGCCAGCAGCTTAGCCGTAGCGGGGGGCTCCTACAATGAGCAGTTCTTC.

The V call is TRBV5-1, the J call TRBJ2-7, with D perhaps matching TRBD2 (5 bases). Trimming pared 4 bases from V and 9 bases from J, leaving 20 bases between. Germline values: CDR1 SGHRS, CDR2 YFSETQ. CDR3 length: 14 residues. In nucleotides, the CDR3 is TGCGCCAGCAGCATTGCGGACTGGAAACGGGGGCAGTACTTC. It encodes CASSIADWKRGQYF.

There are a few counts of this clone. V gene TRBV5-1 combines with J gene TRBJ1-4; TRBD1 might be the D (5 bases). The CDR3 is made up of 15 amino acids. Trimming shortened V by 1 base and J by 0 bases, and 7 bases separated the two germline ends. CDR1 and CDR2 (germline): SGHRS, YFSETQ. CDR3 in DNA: TGCGCCAGCAGCTTGATAGGGGCAACTAATGAAAAACTGTTTTTT. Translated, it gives CASSLIGATNEKLFF.

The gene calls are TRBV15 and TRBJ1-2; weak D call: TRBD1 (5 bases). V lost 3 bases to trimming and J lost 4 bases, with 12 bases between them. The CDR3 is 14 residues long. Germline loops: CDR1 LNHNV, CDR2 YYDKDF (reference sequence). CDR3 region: CATSSKGNAYGYTF. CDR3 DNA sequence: TGTGCCACCAGCAGCAAGGGGAATGCCTATGGCTACACCTTC.

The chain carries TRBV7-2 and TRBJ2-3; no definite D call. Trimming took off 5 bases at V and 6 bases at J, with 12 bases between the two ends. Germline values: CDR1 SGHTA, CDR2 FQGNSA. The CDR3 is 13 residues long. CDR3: CASSPRVRDTQYF. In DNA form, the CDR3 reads TGTGCCAGCAGCCCCCGCGTACGGGATACGCAGTATTTT.

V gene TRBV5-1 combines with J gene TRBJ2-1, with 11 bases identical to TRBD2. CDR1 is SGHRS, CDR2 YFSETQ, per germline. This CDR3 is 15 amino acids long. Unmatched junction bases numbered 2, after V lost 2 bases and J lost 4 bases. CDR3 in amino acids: CASSLLAGEYNEQFF. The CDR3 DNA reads TGCGCCAGCAGCTTACTAGCGGGGGAATACAATGAGCAGTTCTTC.

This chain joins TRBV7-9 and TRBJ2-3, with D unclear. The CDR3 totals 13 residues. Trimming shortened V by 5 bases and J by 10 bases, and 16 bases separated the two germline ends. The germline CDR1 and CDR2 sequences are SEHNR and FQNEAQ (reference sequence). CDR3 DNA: TGTGCCAGCAGCCCTCAGACTCCGTATGCGCAGTATTTT. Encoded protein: CASSPQTPYAQYF.

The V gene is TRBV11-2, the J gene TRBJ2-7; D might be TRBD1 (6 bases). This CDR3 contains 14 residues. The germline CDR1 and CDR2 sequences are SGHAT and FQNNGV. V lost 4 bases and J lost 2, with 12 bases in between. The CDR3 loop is CASSSFTGTYEQYF. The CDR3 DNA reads TGTGCCAGCAGCTCATTTACAGGGACCTACGAGCAGTACTTC.

CDR3 DNA: TGTGCCAGTAGTACAGGGTTGGATTCACCCCTCCACTTT. It specifies CASSTGLDSPLHF. The V call is TRBV19, the J call TRBJ1-6, with a weak D call TRBD1 (5 bases). V gave up 4 bases and J gave up 8 bases, with 9 bases separating them. This CDR3 has 13 amino acids. Germline V gives CDR1 LNHDA, CDR2 SQIVND (reference sequence).

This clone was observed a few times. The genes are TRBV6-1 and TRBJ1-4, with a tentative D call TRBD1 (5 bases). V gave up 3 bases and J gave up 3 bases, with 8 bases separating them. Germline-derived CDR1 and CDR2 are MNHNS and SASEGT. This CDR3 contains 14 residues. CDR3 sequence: CASSEGLANEKLFF. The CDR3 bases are TGTGCCAGCAGTGAGGGGCTGGCTAATGAAAAACTGTTTTTT.

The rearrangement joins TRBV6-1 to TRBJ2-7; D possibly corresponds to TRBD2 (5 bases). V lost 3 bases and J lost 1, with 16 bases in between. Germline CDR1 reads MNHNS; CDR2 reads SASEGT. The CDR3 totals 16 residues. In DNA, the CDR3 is TGTGCCAGCAGTGACTGGAGGCGGTGGGGATCCTACGAGCAGTACTTC. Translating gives CASSDWRRWGSYEQYF.